This TCR beta chain was documented in a study of regulatory T cells in long-lasting Graves disease. Noted time point: newly diagnosed GD, antithyroid drugs for less than 3 months. With RNA extracted from PBMCs as input, the TCR library was made. CDR3 length: 13 residues. With 0 bases removed from V and 4 bases from J, the gap between germline ends came to 5 bases. Germline V gene data show CDR1 as SGHRS and CDR2 as YFSETQ. Note on this clonotype: Its antigen is not known.

Study-level results: Shared public clonotypes totalled about 2,600 in persistent patients, compared with some 920 in new patients. Lower TCR diversity characterized persistent Graves' patients relative to newly diagnosed patients.

HTBI primers from iRepertoire and Arm-PCR of CDR3 regions yielded the TCR beta libraries. MiXCR, run by TCRdb on the multiplex PCR reads, gives a single entry per CDR3 protein. The sample carries some 560,000 distinct CDR3 sequences, 15% to 20% recorded once. This sample also appeared in a second study, on T cells in Graves' hyperthyroidism and ophthalmopathy.

This sample comprised peripheral blood mononuclear cells (PBMCs), obtained at new diagnosis, from a patient treated with antithyroid drugs. The rearrangement joins TRBV5-1 to TRBJ1-3; no firm D call. The clonotype was recovered from a woman aged 35-65 years with Graves disease. The CDR3 reads CASSLERGNTIYF. The DNA for the CDR3 is TGCGCCAGCAGCTTGGAACGAGGAAACACCATATATTTT.